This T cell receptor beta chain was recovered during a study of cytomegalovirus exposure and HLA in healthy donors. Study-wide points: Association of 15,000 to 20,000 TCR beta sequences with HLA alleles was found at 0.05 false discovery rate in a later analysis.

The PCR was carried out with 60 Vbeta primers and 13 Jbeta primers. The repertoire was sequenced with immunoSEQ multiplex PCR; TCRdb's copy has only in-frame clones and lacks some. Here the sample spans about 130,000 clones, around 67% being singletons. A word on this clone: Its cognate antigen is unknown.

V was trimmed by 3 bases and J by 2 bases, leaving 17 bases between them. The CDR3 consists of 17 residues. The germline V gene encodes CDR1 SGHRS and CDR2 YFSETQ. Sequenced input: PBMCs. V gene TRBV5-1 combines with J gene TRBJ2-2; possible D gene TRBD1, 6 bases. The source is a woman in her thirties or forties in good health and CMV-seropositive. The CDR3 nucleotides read TGCGCCAGCAGCTCTAACGCCGGGACAACTAACACCGGGGAGCTGTTTTTT. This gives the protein CASSSNAGTTNTGELFF.